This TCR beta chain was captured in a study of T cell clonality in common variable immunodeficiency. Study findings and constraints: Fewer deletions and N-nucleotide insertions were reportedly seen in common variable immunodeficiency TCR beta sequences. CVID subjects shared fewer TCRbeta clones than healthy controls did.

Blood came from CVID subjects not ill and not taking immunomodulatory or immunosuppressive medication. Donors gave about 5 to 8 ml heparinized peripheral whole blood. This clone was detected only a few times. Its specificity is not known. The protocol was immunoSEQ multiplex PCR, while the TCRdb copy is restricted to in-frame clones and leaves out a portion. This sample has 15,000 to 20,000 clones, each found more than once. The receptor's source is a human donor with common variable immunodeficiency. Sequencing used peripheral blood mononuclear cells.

The CDR3 loop reads CSAPGLAGATDTQYF. CDR3 DNA (partial): TGCAGTGCCCCGGGACTAGCGGGAGCCACAGATACG. The genes are TRBV20-1 and TRBJ2-3; 14 bases line up with TRBD2. The observed sequence ends 3 residues before the CDR3 terminus, with the missing tail filled in from the germline J gene. Per germline, CDR1 DFQATT and CDR2 SNEGSKA (reference sequence). There are 15 residues in the CDR3. J was trimmed by 2 bases and V by 6 bases; bases with no gene match: 4.